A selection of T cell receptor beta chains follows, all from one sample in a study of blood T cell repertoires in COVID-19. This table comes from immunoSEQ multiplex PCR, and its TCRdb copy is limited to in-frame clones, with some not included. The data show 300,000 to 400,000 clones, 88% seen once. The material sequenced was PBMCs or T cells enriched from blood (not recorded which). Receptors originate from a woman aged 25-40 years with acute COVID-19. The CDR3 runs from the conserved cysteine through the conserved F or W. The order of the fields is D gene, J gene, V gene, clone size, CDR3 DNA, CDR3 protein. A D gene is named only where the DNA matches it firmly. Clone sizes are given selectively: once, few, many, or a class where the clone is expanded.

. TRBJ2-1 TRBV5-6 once TGTGCCAGCAGCTTGACCGAGAATGAGCAGTTCTTC CASSLTENEQFF
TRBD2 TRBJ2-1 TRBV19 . TGTGCCAGTAGTACGCTGACTAGCGGGGGGTACAATGAGCAGTTCTTC CASSTLTSGGYNEQFF
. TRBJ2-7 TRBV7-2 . TGTGCCAGCAGCCCCCCCTGGACAAAGGGCGAGCAGTACTTC CASSPPWTKGEQYF
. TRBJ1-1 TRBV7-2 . TGTGCCAGCAGCTTCAGGAACACTGAAGCTTTCTTT CASSFRNTEAFF
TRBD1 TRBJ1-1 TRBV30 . TGTGCCTGGAGGTTTTGGTCCGTGCAGGACAGGGGGCCGGTAGTATTCTTT CAWRFWSVQDRGPVVFF
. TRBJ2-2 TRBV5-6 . TGTGCCAGCAGCTTGGGGGCGGGGACGTACACCGGGGAGCTGTTTTTT CASSLGAGTYTGELFF
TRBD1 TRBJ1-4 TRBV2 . TGTGCCAGCAGTCACAGGGGGGTAACTAATGAAAAACTGTTTTTT CASSHRGVTNEKLFF
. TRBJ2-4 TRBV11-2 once TGTGCCAGCAGCCTTAGTGGGGGGATTTTTAACATTCAGTACTTC CASSLSGGIFNIQYF
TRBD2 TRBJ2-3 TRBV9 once TGTGCCAGCAGCGTATTCAGTCGGGGGGGCCGGAAAGATACGCAGTATTTT CASSVFSRGGRKDTQYF
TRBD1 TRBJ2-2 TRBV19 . TGTGCCAGTAGTATAAAGACAGGGGGGCGATTCGGGGAGCTGTTTTTT CASSIKTGGRFGELFF
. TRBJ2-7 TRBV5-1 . TGCGCCAGCAGCTTCGGACAGAGCTCCTACGAGCAGTACTTC CASSFGQSSYEQYF
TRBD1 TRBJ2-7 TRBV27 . TGTGCCAGCAGTCCGGGACAGCGCACCTACGAGCAGTACTTC CASSPGQRTYEQYF
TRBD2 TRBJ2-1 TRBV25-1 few TGTGCCAGCAGTGACCAGCGGGGGGGATCCTACAATGAGCAGTTCTTC CASSDQRGGSYNEQFF
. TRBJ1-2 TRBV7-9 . TGTGCCAGCAGCAAACTTCCAGGGGAACCGCGAGTATCAGCTAACTATGGCTACACCTTC CASSKLPGEPRVSANYGYTF
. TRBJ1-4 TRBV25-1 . TGTGCCAGCAGTGCCCAGCGGGGGGCCAAGGGTGAAAAACTGTTTTTT CASSAQRGAKGEKLFF
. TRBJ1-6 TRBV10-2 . TGCGCCAGCAGTGACGCTCAGTTGGATTCACCCCTCCACTTT CASSDAQLDSPLHF
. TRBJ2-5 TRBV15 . TGTGCCACCACCGACCGACAGTACCAAGAGACCCAGTACTTC CATTDRQYQETQYF
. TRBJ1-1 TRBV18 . TGTGCCAGCTCACCAGGAGTAAACACTGAAGCTTTCTTT CASSPGVNTEAFF
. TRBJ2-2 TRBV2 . TGTGCCAGCGGTGACAGGGAGCTGTTTTTT CASGDRELFF
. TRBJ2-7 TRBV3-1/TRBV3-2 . TGTGCCAGCAGCCAAGATGGGGCCCTCTCCTACGAGCAGTACTTC CASSQDGALSYEQYF
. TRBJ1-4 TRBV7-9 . TGTGCCAGCAGCTTATTGGGTCAGGGACTCACTAATGAAAAACTGTTTTTT CASSLLGQGLTNEKLFF
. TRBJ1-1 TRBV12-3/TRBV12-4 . TGTGCCAGCAGTTTTCGGGAGACTGAAGCTTTCTTT CASSFRETEAFF